The 17 T cell receptor beta chains below come from one sample, sequenced in a study of technical replicates of blood from several donors. The table came from immunoSEQ multiplex PCR; TCRdb's copy has only in-frame clones and leaves some out. The sample yields about 89,000 clones, 94% seen once. Sequenced sample: T cells isolated from PBMCs. The receptors derive from a human donor in good health.

The chain uses TRBV5-5 and TRBJ1-1; no definite D call. The CDR3 is 14 amino acids. Trimming removed 0 bases from V and 1 base from J, with 7 bases in between. Germline CDR1 reads SGHKS; CDR2 reads YYEKEE (reference sequence). Here the CDR3 reads CASSLGHTNTEAFF. The CDR3 region has the DNA TGTGCCAGCAGCTTGGGACACACGAACACTGAAGCTTTCTTT.

This clone was recorded only once. The chain combines TRBV15 with TRBJ1-3; D gene uncertain. Trimming cost V 0 bases and J 0 bases, with 9 bases left between them. CDR3 size: 16 residues. Germline V gene lookup returns CDR1 LNHNV and CDR2 YYDKDF (reference sequence). The CDR3 here is CATSRDSAYSGNTIYF. The CDR3 nucleotides read TGTGCCACCAGCAGAGATAGTGCCTACTCTGGAAACACCATATATTTT.

This clone was recorded a few times. The chain links TRBV11-2 to TRBJ1-1; D might be TRBD1 (5 bases). V was pared by 0 bases and J by 11 bases, with 10 bases between. Germline V CDR1 and CDR2: SGHAT, FQNNGV. The CDR3 consists of 12 residues. The CDR3 is CASSLDRAGAFF. The CDR3 coding sequence is TGTGCCAGCAGCTTAGATCGGGCAGGGGCTTTCTTT.

The chain has TRBV7-2 and TRBJ1-1; the D gene is possibly TRBD1 (5 bases). Germline lookup yields CDR1 SGHTA and CDR2 FQGNSA. The CDR3 contains 14 residues. Trimming shortened V by 0 bases and J by 7 bases, and 12 bases separated the two germline ends. CDR3 sequence (DNA): TGTGCCAGCAGCTTAGCGCCCAGGGCTGATGAAGCTTTCTTT. It encodes CASSLAPRADEAFF.

The chain carries TRBV5-4 and TRBJ2-3, with 8 nucleotides matching TRBD2. There are 15 residues in the CDR3. The trim removed 4 bases at V and 2 bases at J, leaving 6 bases unmatched. The V gene's germline CDR1 is SGHNT and CDR2 YYREEE (reference sequence). The CDR3 is CASSTLAGSTDTQYF. The CDR3 region has the DNA TGTGCCAGCAGCACCTTAGCGGGGTCCACAGATACGCAGTATTTT.

This clone appeared a single time. This chain links TRBV28 with TRBJ1-4, with TRBD1 matching 8 bases. The length of the CDR3 is 14 residues. Germline loops: CDR1 MDHEN, CDR2 SYDVKM. With 6 bases clipped from V and 6 bases from J, the junction kept 6 bases outside the gene matches. This CDR3 reads CASRTHRGYEKLFF. The CDR3 DNA reads TGTGCCAGCAGGACCCACAGGGGGTATGAAAAACTGTTTTTT.

The chain couples TRBV11-2 to TRBJ2-7; D is unclear. Germline assignment: CDR1 SGHAT and CDR2 FQNNGV. The CDR3 has 11 residues. The V end was cut by 5 bases, the J end by 6 bases, with 8 bases between. The CDR3 loop reads CASSLRSEQYF. In DNA form, the CDR3 reads TGTGCCAGCAGCCTCCGTTCCGAGCAGTACTTC.

The chain links TRBV19 to TRBJ2-1; 8 bases are shared with TRBD1. With V trimmed by 1 base and J by 5 bases, 7 bases remained unmatched. Per the germline V gene, CDR1 is LNHDA and CDR2 is SQIVND (reference sequence). The CDR3 spans 16 residues. The DNA of the CDR3 is TGTGCCAGTAGTATAGTTCTCAGGGGGCTCGACAATGAGCAGTTCTTC. Translation: CASSIVLRGLDNEQFF.

This CDR3 is CASSPPSGSFRSYEQYF. The CDR3 DNA reads as TGTGCCAGCTCACCCCCTAGCGGGAGCTTCCGCTCCTACGAGCAGTACTTC. The chain carries TRBV18 and TRBJ2-7, with 10 bases aligning to TRBD2. CDR3 length: 17 residues. Per germline, CDR1 KGHSH and CDR2 LQKENI. V was clipped by 3 bases and J by 0 bases; unmatched bases: 8.

This chain links TRBV4-1 with TRBJ1-2; TRBD1 matches 9 bases. Trimming at V came to 0 bases and at J to 3 bases, leaving 8 bases not matched to a gene. This CDR3 region has 17 residues. Germline CDR1 reads MGHRA; CDR2 reads YSYEKL. The CDR3 DNA reads as TGCGCCAGCAGCCAAGAACGACAGGGGGATAAGGACTATGGCTACACCTTC. Translation gives CASSQERQGDKDYGYTF.

This chain uses TRBV5-1 with TRBJ2-5; 7 bases align to TRBD2. This CDR3 has 14 residues. The V and J ends lost 3 bases and 5 bases, in that order; junction bases with no gene match: 7. Looked up from germline, CDR1 is SGHRS and CDR2 is YFSETQ. CDR3 bases: TGCGCCAGCAGCTCACCGGGGAGGGGCGAGACCCAGTACTTC. Its translation: CASSSPGRGETQYF.

This clone appeared once. The J gene is TRBJ2-2, the V gene TRBV11-3; TRBD2 matches at 15 bases. The CDR3 sequence is 16 residues long. Germline V CDR1 and CDR2: SGHNT, YENEEA. Unmatched junction bases numbered 3, after V lost 5 bases and J lost 5 bases. The chain's CDR3 is CASSQGLAGGTGELFF. CDR3 in DNA: TGTGCCAGCAGCCAGGGACTAGCGGGAGGAACCGGGGAGCTGTTTTTT.

The J gene is TRBJ1-1, the V gene TRBV30, with D perhaps matching TRBD1 (6 bases). V lost 0 bases to trimming and J lost 10 bases, with 12 bases between them. The CDR3 is 12 residues long. Per germline, CDR1 GTSNPN and CDR2 SVGIG (reference sequence). The CDR3 DNA reads as TGTGCCTGGAGTGTAAAGGGCAGGGGAGCTTTCTTT. Its protein product is CAWSVKGRGAFF.

The CDR3 here is CASSFRSGWSSYNEQFF. CDR3 in DNA: TGTGCCAGCAGCTTTCGCTCGGGGTGGAGCTCCTACAATGAGCAGTTCTTC. The chain joins TRBV11-1 to TRBJ2-1; weak D call: TRBD2 (5 bases). The CDR3 loop spans 17 amino acids. The V and J ends lost 3 bases and 0 bases respectively, with 15 bases between them. The germline V gene encodes CDR1 SGHAT and CDR2 FQDESV (reference sequence).

J is TRBJ2-3 and V is TRBV29-1; possible D gene TRBD2, 7 bases. V gave up 3 bases and J gave up 6 bases, with 19 bases separating them. Looked up from germline, CDR1 is SQVTM and CDR2 is ANQGSEA. The CDR3 has 15 residues. The CDR3 DNA sequence: TGCAGCGTTGATACCACGGGGGGCCTCCGGGATACGCAGTATTTT. Its protein is CSVDTTGGLRDTQYF.

The chain has TRBV7-2 and TRBJ1-5, with 8 positions matching TRBD1. Germline assignment: CDR1 SGHTA and CDR2 FQGNSA. Trimming at V came to 4 bases and at J to 6 bases, leaving 2 bases not matched to a gene. CDR3 length equals 13 residues. Here the CDR3 DNA reads TGTGCCAGCAGCTCACAGGGGGGTCAGCCCCAGCATTTT. It codes for CASSSQGGQPQHF.

This chain uses TRBV7-6 with TRBJ2-7; D not certain. The CDR3 covers 14 residues. Germline V CDR1 and CDR2: SGHVS, FNYEAQ. V dropped 3 bases and J dropped 0 bases, with 9 bases sitting between them. The CDR3 sequence: CASSFARTSYEQYF. The CDR3 DNA is TGTGCCAGCAGCTTCGCCAGAACCTCCTACGAGCAGTACTTC.